One and the same sample provided the 30 T cell receptor beta chains below, sequenced in a study of CD8 T cells in Susac syndrome. RNA amounts of roughly 0.45 to 1 ug underwent reverse transcription with random hexamers. In TCRdb, the immunoSEQ multiplex PCR reads were re-called with MiXCR into one record per CDR3 protein. The sample holds 150,000 to 250,000 distinct CDR3 sequences, roughly 96% seen once. What was sequenced was CD4+ T cells from PBMCs. All receptors come from a human donor with multiple sclerosis.

The rearrangement joins TRBV25-1 to TRBJ1-2, with D maybe TRBD1 (5 bases). Trimming removed 3 bases at V and 2 bases at J, with 16 bases between. The CDR3 runs 16 residues. Germline CDR1 MGHDK, CDR2 SYGVNS. The CDR3: CASSDFPGTENYGYTF. The CDR3 DNA is TGTGCCAGCAGTGATTTCCCCGGGACGGAGAACTATGGCTACACCTTC.

V gene TRBV3-1 combines with J gene TRBJ1-4; 7 bases match TRBD1. Trimming took 3 bases from V and 12 from J; bases not matched to a gene: 10. CDR3 size: 14 residues. The germline V gene has CDR1 LGHDT and CDR2 YNNKEL (reference sequence). The CDR3 is CASSHDPPRGELFF. DNA of the CDR3: TGTGCCAGCAGCCATGACCCTCCCAGGGGGGAACTGTTTTTT.

V and J are TRBV9 and TRBJ2-7; 8 bases match TRBD1. This CDR3 has 15 amino acids. The J segment lost 2 bases and the V segment lost 0 bases, leaving 4 bases of the junction unmatched. CDR1 is SGDLS and CDR2 is YYNGEE in the germline V gene. This CDR3 is CASSVGQGWTYEQYF. CDR3 in DNA: TGTGCCAGCAGCGTAGGACAGGGGTGGACCTACGAGCAGTACTTC.

The V and J genes are TRBV2 and TRBJ2-7, with D possibly TRBD1 on 5 matching bases. This CDR3 is 12 amino acids long. V lost 3 bases to trimming and J lost 6 bases, with 9 bases between them. From germline, CDR1 is SNHLY and CDR2 FYNNEI. The CDR3 DNA follows: TGTGCCAGCAGTGAGGGGCAGACCGAGCAGTACTTC. As protein: CASSEGQTEQYF.

The chain couples TRBV18 to TRBJ1-5; 8 nucleotides agree with TRBD1. CDR1 is KGHSH, CDR2 LQKENI, per germline. The CDR3 has 15 residues. The J segment lost 7 bases and the V segment lost 6 bases, leaving 11 bases of the junction unmatched. The CDR3 bases are TGTGCCAGCTCCGGTCCCGGGACAGGTGAACAGCCCCAGCATTTT. This sequence encodes CASSGPGTGEQPQHF.

The chain recombines TRBV7-2 with TRBJ2-7; D is perhaps TRBD2 (6 bases). V was shortened by 1 base and J by 0 bases, with 16 bases between the two germline ends. CDR3 length equals 17 residues. Germline V gene sequence: CDR1 SGHTA, CDR2 FQGNSA. The CDR3 DNA sequence: TGTGCCAGCAGCTTAGGCGGGGACGTCTCAAGCTCCTACGAGCAGTACTTC. Protein sequence: CASSLGGDVSSSYEQYF.

The chain recombines TRBV30 with TRBJ2-3; D gene unclear. Trimming stripped 2 bases from V and 2 bases from J, with 11 bases between. CDR3 size: 14 residues. Germline loops: CDR1 GTSNPN, CDR2 SVGIG (reference sequence). This chain's CDR3 is CAWSTTVFTDTQYF. CDR3 coding DNA: TGTGCCTGGAGTACAACCGTATTCACAGATACGCAGTATTTT.

The rearrangement uses TRBV3-1 and TRBJ1-4; no clear D gene. The CDR3 length is 14 residues. Germline V CDR1 and CDR2: LGHDT, YNNKEL (reference sequence). Trimming stripped 7 bases from V and 0 bases from J, with 9 bases between. The chain's CDR3 is CASNSGATNEKLFF. CDR3 bases: TGTGCCAGCAACTCCGGTGCAACTAATGAAAAACTGTTTTTT.

This rearrangement joins TRBV9 to TRBJ1-3; 7 bases line up with TRBD1. From germline, CDR1 is SGDLS and CDR2 YYNGEE. The V and J ends lost 0 bases and 1 base, in that order; junction bases with no gene match: 10. The CDR3 loop spans 18 amino acids. The CDR3 sequence is CASSVDHRGKGSGNTIYF. Here the CDR3 DNA reads TGTGCCAGCAGCGTAGACCACAGGGGCAAGGGGTCTGGAAACACCATATATTTT. Based on the CDR3 plus reference TRBV9 and TRBJ1-3, the full variable domain is DSGVTQTPKHLITATGQRVTLRCSPRSGDLSVYWYQQSLDQGLQFLIQYYNGEERAKGNILERFSAQQFPDLHSELNLSSLELGDSALYFCASSVDHRGKGSGNTIYFGEGSWLTVV.

The chain combines TRBV12-3 or TRBV12-4 with TRBJ2-7; 7 bases line up with TRBD1. The CDR3 covers 14 residues. The ends lost 1 base at V and 6 bases at J; junction bases unmatched: 6. CDR3 in amino acids: CASSLGNRGREQYF. The DNA for the CDR3 is TGTGCCAGCAGTTTAGGAAACAGGGGTCGCGAGCAGTACTTC.

The rearrangement uses TRBV5-1 and TRBJ1-2, with D hard to call. CDR1 and CDR2 from the germline V gene are SGHRS and YFSETQ. This CDR3 region has 14 residues. V shed 4 bases and J shed 3 bases, with 13 bases lying between them. Here the CDR3 reads CASSRSDGDYGYTF. The CDR3 DNA is TGCGCCAGCAGCCGGTCCGACGGTGACTATGGCTACACCTTC.

V and J are TRBV20-1 and TRBJ2-7; TRBD2 is a possible D gene (5 bases). Trimming shortened V by 6 bases and J by 5 bases, and 11 bases separated the two germline ends. The germline V gene encodes CDR1 DFQATT and CDR2 SNEGSKA (reference sequence). The CDR3 is 11 residues long. CDR3 sequence reads: CSAGVPDEQYF. CDR3 sequence (DNA): TGCAGTGCCGGGGTCCCGGACGAGCAGTACTTC.

The chain has TRBV7-2 and TRBJ2-5; 8 bases line up with TRBD2. The CDR3 length is 16 residues. After removal of 4 bases from V and 5 bases from J, the junction contained 12 bases not matched to a gene. Germline lookup yields CDR1 SGHTA and CDR2 FQGNSA. CDR3 DNA: TGTGCCAGCAGCTATCTAGTAGGGCGGGGGGACGAGACCCAGTACTTC. It yields the protein CASSYLVGRGDETQYF.

The V and J genes are TRBV7-8 and TRBJ1-1; D not certain. The ends were cut back, 11 bases at V and 2 bases at J, with 12 bases in the middle. CDR3 length: 12 residues. Per germline, CDR1 SGHVS and CDR2 FQNEAQ. In DNA form, the CDR3 reads TGTGCCTGCACGGGCCCTAACACTGAAGCTTTCTTT. This gives the protein CACTGPNTEAFF.

The V gene is TRBV24-1, the J gene TRBJ2-1; TRBD1 matches at 8 bases. V dropped 4 bases and J dropped 12; count of bases not matched to a gene: 13. The CDR3 contains 15 residues. The germline gives CDR1 KGHDR, CDR2 SFDVKD. The CDR3 reads CATSDARDRIRGQFF. The CDR3 nucleotides read TGTGCCACCAGTGACGCACGGGACAGGATTCGCGGGCAGTTCTTC.

The rearrangement joins TRBV7-9 to TRBJ1-2; D gene ambiguous. This CDR3 spans 14 amino acids. V was trimmed by 1 base and J by 2 bases, leaving 8 bases between them. Per the germline V gene, CDR1 is SEHNR and CDR2 is FQNEAQ (reference sequence). CDR3 residues: CASSLEAANYGYTF. CDR3 nucleotides: TGTGCCAGCAGCTTAGAGGCGGCGAACTATGGCTACACCTTC.

V is TRBV12-3 or TRBV12-4 and J is TRBJ2-3; TRBD1 might be the D (6 bases). Trimming stripped 4 bases from V and 0 bases from J, with 8 bases between. CDR3 length equals 14 residues. CDR3 protein: CASSYRASTDTQYF. CDR3 coding DNA: TGTGCCAGCAGTTACAGGGCTAGCACAGATACGCAGTATTTT.

CDR3: CASSLVGSSYEQYF. In nucleotides, the CDR3 is TGCGCCAGCAGCTTGGTCGGTTCTAGCTACGAGCAGTACTTC. The V call is TRBV5-1, the J call TRBJ2-7; D unresolved. V lost 0 bases, J lost 3 bases, and 10 bases lay in between. The germline V gene has CDR1 SGHRS and CDR2 YFSETQ. This CDR3 is built from 14 residues.

This CDR3 reads CAWSPQSEVGYTF. Written as DNA, the CDR3 is TGTGCCTGGAGTCCACAGTCCGAGGTTGGCTACACCTTC. This chain uses TRBV30 with TRBJ1-2; no firm D call. Germline V CDR1 and CDR2: GTSNPN, SVGIG (reference sequence). The CDR3 spans 13 residues. V shed 2 bases and J shed 7 bases, with 14 bases lying between them.

This clonotype was recorded a few times. This chain joins TRBV19 and TRBJ2-3, with 12 bases matching TRBD2. The CDR3 extends over 16 amino acids. The germline CDR1 and CDR2 sequences are LNHDA and SQIVND (reference sequence). The V gene end was trimmed by 6 bases and the J gene end by 3 bases; junction bases not matched to a gene: 7. The CDR3 is CASSLRLAGVTDTQYF. The CDR3, as DNA: TGTGCCAGTAGCCTCAGACTAGCGGGGGTAACAGATACGCAGTATTTT.

This rearrangement joins TRBV19 to TRBJ2-3, with D possibly TRBD2 on 6 matching bases. Looked up from germline, CDR1 is LNHDA and CDR2 is SQIVND (reference sequence). Trimming took off 2 bases at V and 6 bases at J, with 27 bases between the two ends. The CDR3 consists of 19 residues. The CDR3 sequence: CASSISSGESSWGLDTQYF. The CDR3 DNA is TGTGCCAGTAGTATATCGTCGGGGGAGAGCAGTTGGGGTTTGGATACGCAGTATTTT.

The rearrangement uses TRBV29-1 and TRBJ2-7, with no clear D. CDR1 is SQVTM, CDR2 ANQGSEA, per germline. The CDR3 covers 14 residues. V lost 6 bases, J lost 1 base, and 16 bases lay in between. The CDR3 spells CSVIPARRSYEQYF. CDR3 sequence (DNA): TGCAGCGTCATCCCGGCTAGGAGATCCTACGAGCAGTACTTC.

This chain joins TRBV23-1 and TRBJ1-5; no definite D call. TRBV23-1 is an open reading frame whose function is uncertain. This CDR3 spans 13 amino acids. V lost 11 bases to trimming and J lost 1 base, with 12 bases between them. Here the CDR3 reads CAVGGTSNQPQHF. The CDR3 DNA is TGCGCCGTGGGTGGAACCAGCAATCAGCCCCAGCATTTT.

The rearrangement uses TRBV7-8 and TRBJ2-1, with 12 bases aligning to TRBD2. The length of the CDR3 is 18 residues. V lost 4 bases and J lost 8; bases outside the gene matches: 15. Germline-derived CDR1 and CDR2 are SGHVS and FQNEAQ. As DNA, the CDR3 is TGTGCCAGCAGCTCCCGGAGACTAGCGGGAGCCTCTGGCGATGAGCAGTTCTTC. It yields the protein CASSSRRLAGASGDEQFF.

The CDR3 DNA follows: TGTGCCAGCAGTTTTAGAGCGGGAGGCCCGGATACGCAGTATTTT. Translation: CASSFRAGGPDTQYF. The J gene is TRBJ2-3, the V gene TRBV12-3 or TRBV12-4, with 9 bases matching TRBD2. The V segment lost 3 bases and the J segment 6 bases; nucleotides outside the gene matches: 7. CDR3 length: 15 amino acids.

The chain links TRBV9 to TRBJ2-1, with D possibly called TRBD1 or TRBD2 (5 bases each). CDR3 length equals 14 residues. The V end was cut by 2 bases, the J end by 6 bases, with 12 bases between. CDR1 is SGDLS, CDR2 YYNGEE, per germline. CDR3: CASSVLGDLNEQFF. Written as DNA, the CDR3 is TGTGCCAGCAGCGTCCTCGGGGACCTCAATGAGCAGTTCTTC.

The rearrangement uses TRBV9 and TRBJ1-1; D gene ambiguous. There are 14 residues in the CDR3. The V end lost 0 bases, the J end lost 1 base, and 7 bases lay between the germline ends. The germline CDR1 and CDR2 sequences are SGDLS and YYNGEE. CDR3 loop: CASSVVPSNTEAFF. The DNA for the CDR3 is TGTGCCAGCAGCGTAGTTCCATCGAACACTGAAGCTTTCTTT. Full variable domain (outside the CDR3, taken from reference TRBV9 and TRBJ1-1): DSGVTQTPKHLITATGQRVTLRCSPRSGDLSVYWYQQSLDQGLQFLIQYYNGEERAKGNILERFSAQQFPDLHSELNLSSLELGDSALYFCASSVVPSNTEAFFGQGTRLTVV.

The rearrangement links TRBV3-1 to TRBJ1-3; 8 bases agree with TRBD1. Germline loops: CDR1 LGHDT, CDR2 YNNKEL (reference sequence). The CDR3 extends over 16 amino acids. Trimming removed 4 bases from V and 0 bases from J; junction bases left unmatched: 5. CDR3 DNA sequence: TGTGCCAGCAGCCTTGGACAGGGATACTCTGGAAACACCATATATTTT. Amino acid sequence: CASSLGQGYSGNTIYF.

The chain combines TRBV25-1 with TRBJ2-6; D not certain. The germline gives CDR1 MGHDK, CDR2 SYGVNS. This CDR3 spans 17 amino acids. Deletions cut 2 bases from V and 2 bases from J, with 13 bases between. Here the CDR3 DNA reads TGTGCCAGCAGTGAAACGACCAAAACTCCTGGGGCCAACGTCCTGACTTTC. Translation: CASSETTKTPGANVLTF.

The CDR3 DNA is TGCAGTGCTAGCTTCGACCTCGGAGATACGCAGTATTTT. This encodes CSASFDLGDTQYF. The chain joins TRBV20-1 to TRBJ2-3; D unresolved. Germline values: CDR1 DFQATT, CDR2 SNEGSKA (reference sequence). This CDR3 is 13 amino acids long. The V end was cut by 3 bases, the J end by 5 bases, with 12 bases between.